This T cell receptor beta chain was retrieved from a study of memory CD4+ T cells and cytomegalovirus serostatus. Whole-study context: This sample comes from healthy Belgian adults, roughly 9 CMV seropositive, approximately 24 seronegative.

As processed by the authors: Out-of-frame sequences were removed, leaving roughly 2,200,000 distinct TCRbeta sequences. Only in-frame clones appear in the TCRdb table, and some are missing; sequencing was by immunoSEQ multiplex PCR. V and J calls and clone size come straight from that table; D and trimming were deduced from the DNA. Of over 40,000 clones detected, over 70% appear once; the ten largest clones hold approximately 0.54%. Trimming stripped 5 bases from V and 9 bases from J, with 8 bases between. The germline gives CDR1 PRHDT, CDR2 FYEKMQ (reference sequence). The CDR3 runs 12 residues. Single viable CD3+CD4+CD8-CD45RO+ cells were sorted as the memory CD4+ T cells. This clone came up a few times.

Sequenced: memory CD4+ T cells from blood. The V call is TRBV13, the J call TRBJ1-6; D uncertain. The sequence came from an adult in good health and CMV-seronegative. The CDR3 coding sequence is TGTGCCAGCAGCCCCCCTGCTTCACCCCTCCACTTT. As protein: CASSPPASPLHF.